The 30 T cell receptor beta chains below come from one sample, sequenced in a study of patients and donors after allogeneic stem cell transplantation. Via MiXCR, TCRdb re-called the RT-PCR reads, giving one row per CDR3 protein. The sample has 920,000 or so distinct CDR3 sequences, under 20% seen once. Sequencing used blood, either unsorted or a sorted T cell fraction (not recorded which). The receptors stem from a human donor who was either an allogeneic HSCT recipient or a stem cell or donor lymphocyte infusion donor (not recorded which). It is not recorded whose cells these are; they may come from a transplant donor.

The chain employs TRBV20-1 and TRBJ2-3; D is perhaps TRBD2 (6 bases). Germline lookup yields CDR1 DFQATT and CDR2 SNEGSKA (reference sequence). The CDR3 contains 15 residues. V lost 3 bases, J lost 0 bases, and 13 bases lay in between. The CDR3 coding sequence is TGCAGTGCTAGCCGGGCGGGGTCTAGCACAGATACGCAGTATTTT. This encodes CSASRAGSSTDTQYF.

There are many counts of this clonotype. This rearrangement joins TRBV12-3 or TRBV12-4 to TRBJ1-3; TRBD1 is a possible D gene (6 bases). The CDR3 has 17 amino acids. Trimming stripped 6 bases from V and 0 bases from J, with 18 bases between. The CDR3 protein is CASSRGAASHSGNTIYF. The CDR3 DNA is TGTGCCAGCAGCCGGGGGGCAGCCTCCCACTCTGGAAACACCATATATTTT.

This clonotype was counted ten times or more. The V and J genes are TRBV12-3 or TRBV12-4 and TRBJ2-2; 10 nucleotides align to TRBD1. With 5 bases clipped from V and 1 base from J, the junction kept 1 base outside the gene matches. The CDR3 has 15 amino acids. The CDR3 is CASSRDRGNTGELFF. CDR3 nucleotides: TGTGCCAGCAGTCGGGACAGGGGGAACACCGGGGAGCTGTTTTTT.

In its sample, this clonotype was seen a few times. This chain connects TRBV2 to TRBJ2-6, with no clear D. Germline CDR1 SNHLY, CDR2 FYNNEI. The length of the CDR3 is 14 residues. V lost 3 bases, J lost 5 bases, and 8 bases lay in between. The DNA for the CDR3 is TGTGCCAGCAGTGATGGGTTTAGGGCCAACGTCCTGACTTTC. Protein product: CASSDGFRANVLTF.

The rearrangement joins TRBV20-1 to TRBJ2-5; 7 nucleotides agree with TRBD1. V was pared by 4 bases and J by 4 bases, with 12 bases of the junction left unmatched. Germline V gene data show CDR1 as DFQATT and CDR2 as SNEGSKA (reference sequence). The CDR3 has 15 residues. The chain's CDR3 is CSATQYRGKGETQYF. The CDR3 DNA follows: TGCAGTGCTACACAGTACAGGGGAAAGGGAGAGACCCAGTACTTC.

This clonotype was detected a few times. The chain joins TRBV28 to TRBJ2-2, with 9 bases that match TRBD2. The J segment lost 4 bases and the V segment lost 6 bases, leaving 3 bases of the junction unmatched. The CDR3 loop spans 14 amino acids. Per the germline V gene, CDR1 is MDHEN and CDR2 is SYDVKM. The CDR3 loop reads CASRELAGTGELFF. The CDR3 region has the DNA TGTGCCAGCAGAGAACTAGCGGGCACCGGGGAGCTGTTTTTT.

This clonotype was found a few times. The J gene is TRBJ1-2, the V gene TRBV10-3, with unresolved D. The CDR3 extends over 10 amino acids. Germline V gene sequence: CDR1 ENHRY, CDR2 SYGVKD. V lost 11 bases and J lost 7, with 11 bases in between. CDR3 in DNA: TGTGCCTCCTACCTGGGTGGCTACACCTTC. Protein sequence: CASYLGGYTF.

V and J are TRBV6-4 and TRBJ2-1, with D unresolved. V dropped 0 bases and J dropped 6 bases, with 15 bases sitting between them. The CDR3 has 16 residues. CDR1 and CDR2 from the germline V gene are MRHNA and SNTAGT. The CDR3 is CASSDSYKERVNEQFF. CDR3 nucleotides: TGTGCCAGCAGTGACTCGTACAAGGAAAGGGTCAATGAGCAGTTCTTC.

This clonotype was found a few times. The chain has TRBV4-2 and TRBJ1-1; D gene ambiguous. Trimming took 9 bases from V and 7 from J, leaving 27 bases between them. The V gene's germline CDR1 is LGHNA and CDR2 YNFKEQ. The CDR3 is made up of 16 amino acids. This chain's CDR3 is CASMSRGRPKAGEAFF. Written as DNA, the CDR3 is TGTGCCAGTATGAGTCGTGGAAGGCCGAAGGCTGGTGAAGCTTTCTTT.

The gene calls are TRBV10-3 and TRBJ1-5; 10 bases match TRBD1. CDR3 length: 15 amino acids. Germline CDR1 ENHRY, CDR2 SYGVKD. Trimming cost V 0 bases and J 9 bases; bases outside gene matches: 5. This chain's CDR3 is CAISESRDRGPPQHF. For the CDR3, the DNA is TGTGCCATCAGTGAGTCGAGGGACAGGGGCCCGCCCCAGCATTTT.

This clonotype appeared a few times. J is TRBJ1-2 and V is TRBV6-2 or TRBV6-3; D remains ambiguous. Germline CDR1 is MNHEY and CDR2 is SVGEGT. The CDR3 covers 12 residues. With 5 bases removed from V and 4 bases from J, the gap between germline ends came to 8 bases. DNA for the CDR3: TGTGCCAGCAGTCATCGGATCTATGGCTACACCTTC. Its protein is CASSHRIYGYTF.

In this sample, this clonotype turned up a few times. The chain employs TRBV3-1 and TRBJ1-1, with D unresolved. Germline V gene lookup returns CDR1 LGHDT and CDR2 YNNKEL (reference sequence). V was shortened by 7 bases and J by 6 bases, with 12 bases between the two germline ends. The CDR3 runs to 12 residues. The CDR3 DNA reads as TGTGCCAGCACCGCACTAGGCGCTGAAGCTTTCTTT. It codes for CASTALGAEAFF.

The CDR3 DNA is TGTGCCAGCAGTTCCGTAGCGGGATGGTCCTACGAGCAGTACTTC. This codes for CASSSVAGWSYEQYF. V gene TRBV6-2 or TRBV6-3 combines with J gene TRBJ2-7; 8 bases align to TRBD2. CDR1 and CDR2 from the germline V gene are MNHEY and SVGEGT. V shed 4 bases and J 1 base; nucleotides not matched to a gene: 6. The length of the CDR3 is 15 residues.

The gene calls are TRBV25-1 and TRBJ2-5; D is tentatively TRBD1 or TRBD2 (5 bases each). The germline V and J ends were trimmed by 3 bases and 5 bases, with 13 bases remaining between them. Per germline, CDR1 MGHDK and CDR2 SYGVNS. This CDR3 has 14 residues. The CDR3 nucleotides read TGTGCCAGCAGTGACCGGGACCGCGTGGAGACCCAGTACTTC. Translated: CASSDRDRVETQYF.

This clonotype was seen a handful of times. The gene calls are TRBV7-8 and TRBJ2-2, with a possible D match to TRBD2 (7 bases). CDR1 is SGHVS and CDR2 is FQNEAQ in the germline V gene. V gave up 3 bases and J gave up 1 base, with 15 bases separating them. This CDR3 comprises 17 residues. For the CDR3, the DNA is TGTGCCAGCAGCTTTCGTGGCGGGGGCCTGAACACCGGGGAGCTGTTTTTT. Its protein is CASSFRGGGLNTGELFF.

This sequence joins TRBV27 and TRBJ2-3; weak D call: TRBD1 (5 bases). The CDR3 contains 13 residues. The V gene's germline CDR1 is MNHEY and CDR2 SMNVEV (reference sequence). V lost 4 bases, J lost 6 bases, and 11 bases lay in between. CDR3 sequence: CASSSTGRDTQYF. The DNA of the CDR3 is TGTGCCAGCAGTTCCACAGGCCGGGATACGCAGTATTTT.

A remark on this clonotype: The junction shows a germline mismatch at one end, possibly a read error. The genes are TRBV15 and TRBJ2-3; a weak D match, TRBD2 (6 bases). In germline, CDR1 is LNHNV, CDR2 YYDKDF (reference sequence). The CDR3 has 16 residues. Written as DNA, the CDR3 is TGTGCCACCTGCAGCGGTCGCCGGGGGTTCACAGATACGCAGTATTTT. Encoded protein: CATCSGRRGFTDTQYF. The full variable domain, in which reference TRBV15 and TRBJ2-3 provide the parts outside the CDR3, is DAMVIQNPRYQVTQFGKPVTLSCSQTLNHNVMYWYQQKSSQAPKLLFHYYDKDFNNEADTPDNFQSRRPNTSFCFLDIRSPGLGDTAMYLCATCSGRRGFTDTQYFGPGTRLTVL.

This clonotype has ten or more counts. This rearrangement joins TRBV25-1 to TRBJ1-1; D gene uncertain. In germline, CDR1 is MGHDK, CDR2 SYGVNS. This CDR3 spans 14 amino acids. V lost 5 bases, J lost 1 base, and 11 bases lay in between. In DNA, the CDR3 is TGTGCCAGCAGTCGGACGGCTAAGAACACTGAAGCTTTCTTT. Translating it yields CASSRTAKNTEAFF. The variable domain in full, with the rest retrieved from reference TRBV25-1 and TRBJ1-1, is EADIYQTPRYLVIGTGKKITLECSQTMGHDKMYWYQQDPGMELHLIHYSYGVNSTEKGDLSSESTVSRIRTEHFPLTLESARPSHTSQYLCASSRTAKNTEAFFGQGTRLTVV.

This clonotype appeared a few times. The rearrangement links TRBV12-3 or TRBV12-4 to TRBJ2-5; unclear D gene. Trimming shortened V by 5 bases and J by 0 bases, and 10 bases separated the two germline ends. This CDR3 comprises 14 residues. The DNA of the CDR3 is TGTGCCAGCAGTCCGCCAACGAACCAAGAGACCCAGTACTTC. It yields the protein CASSPPTNQETQYF.

This clonotype has only a few counts. The chain is built from TRBV5-1 and TRBJ2-1; perhaps TRBD2 as D (5 bases). Germline values: CDR1 SGHRS, CDR2 YFSETQ. Trimming stripped 0 bases from V and 0 bases from J, with 13 bases between. CDR3 length: 17 amino acids. CDR3 sequence: CASSLDPPSSSYNEQFF. In DNA, the CDR3 is TGCGCCAGCAGCTTGGACCCTCCTAGCTCCTCCTACAATGAGCAGTTCTTC.

J is TRBJ2-1 and V is TRBV4-1, with a tentative D call TRBD2 (6 bases). This CDR3 region has 13 residues. With 3 bases removed from V and 10 bases from J, the gap between germline ends came to 13 bases. Germline V lookup: CDR1 MGHRA, CDR2 YSYEKL. The CDR3 is CASSQWDSDEQFF. CDR3 DNA: TGCGCCAGCAGCCAGTGGGACTCCGACGAGCAGTTCTTC.

This clonotype was seen only a few times. This chain connects TRBV12-3 or TRBV12-4 to TRBJ1-1, with a weak D call TRBD1 (5 bases). Trimming stripped 4 bases from V and 3 bases from J, with 9 bases between. The CDR3 is made up of 13 amino acids. In nucleotides, the CDR3 is TGTGCCAGCAGTTGGGGCACCTACACTGAAGCTTTCTTT. It codes for CASSWGTYTEAFF.

The chain recombines TRBV10-3 with TRBJ2-7; 10 nucleotides align to TRBD2. The CDR3 has 16 amino acids. Germline CDR1 ENHRY, CDR2 SYGVKD. Trimming at V came to 0 bases and at J to 0 bases, leaving 2 bases not matched to a gene. The CDR3 loop reads CAISESTSGVSYEQYF. The CDR3 DNA follows: TGTGCCATCAGTGAGTCAACTAGCGGGGTCTCCTACGAGCAGTACTTC.

This clonotype was picked up many times. The rearrangement links TRBV5-1 to TRBJ2-1, with D perhaps matching TRBD1 (5 bases). Deletions cut 0 bases from V and 7 bases from J, with 14 bases between. Germline loops: CDR1 SGHRS, CDR2 YFSETQ. The CDR3 covers 15 residues. CDR3 region: CASSLVQGQANEQFF. CDR3 nucleotides: TGCGCCAGCAGCTTGGTTCAGGGTCAGGCGAATGAGCAGTTCTTC.

This clonotype was observed a handful of times. CDR3: CSARVTLAGSPYEQYF. The CDR3 DNA follows: TGCAGTGCTAGGGTAACCCTAGCGGGATCCCCCTACGAGCAGTACTTC. The chain carries TRBV20-1 and TRBJ2-7, with 9 bases matching TRBD2. CDR3 size: 16 residues. Germline assignment: CDR1 DFQATT and CDR2 SNEGSKA (reference sequence). V shed 3 bases and J 2 bases; nucleotides not matched to a gene: 11.

The chain is built from TRBV9 and TRBJ2-5, with D possibly called TRBD1 or TRBD2 (6 bases each). Trimming took 4 bases from V and 2 from J, leaving 12 bases between them. This CDR3 is 14 amino acids long. Germline CDR1 reads SGDLS; CDR2 reads YYNGEE. CDR3 amino acids: CASSIGGLQETQYF. The CDR3 DNA reads as TGTGCCAGCAGCATCGGGGGCCTTCAAGAGACCCAGTACTTC.

The chain has TRBV7-9 and TRBJ2-4; 7 bases line up with TRBD1. Germline V gives CDR1 SEHNR, CDR2 FQNEAQ (reference sequence). The CDR3 length is 17 residues. V dropped 5 bases and J dropped 4; count of bases not matched to a gene: 14. CDR3 residues: CASSPQLNRGLKNIQYF. The DNA for the CDR3 is TGTGCCAGCAGCCCCCAGTTGAACAGGGGTCTTAAAAACATTCAGTACTTC.

The rearrangement joins TRBV12-3 or TRBV12-4 to TRBJ1-5; 9 nucleotides match TRBD1. CDR3 size: 15 residues. Trimming at V came to 6 bases and at J to 7 bases, leaving 10 bases not matched to a gene. The CDR3 protein is CASRSSQGASQPQHF. DNA of the CDR3: TGTGCCAGCAGGAGCTCACAGGGGGCCTCGCAGCCCCAGCATTTT.

This clonotype has just a few counts. J is TRBJ2-7 and V is TRBV20-1, with 7 nucleotides matching TRBD1. The CDR3 is 14 residues long. V trimming: 6 bases; J trimming: 4 bases; junction bases outside the gene matches: 12. Germline V gene data show CDR1 as DFQATT and CDR2 as SNEGSKA (reference sequence). The CDR3 DNA reads as TGCAGTGCCGCACCGACAGGGCAAATATACGAGCAGTACTTC. Translation: CSAAPTGQIYEQYF.

This clonotype appeared a few times. This sequence joins TRBV4-1 and TRBJ1-6; maybe TRBD1 (5 bases). Per germline, CDR1 MGHRA and CDR2 YSYEKL. The ends were cut back, 1 base at V and 5 bases at J, with 12 bases in the middle. This CDR3 is built from 16 residues. The CDR3 DNA reads as TGCGCCAGCAGCCAAGTTAGCTCGGGGGATAATTCACCCCTCCACTTT. Residues: CASSQVSSGDNSPLHF.